Described below is a single T cell receptor (beta chain) sequence and its context. Its antigen is undetermined. With 0 bases clipped from V and 1 base from J, the junction kept 6 bases outside the gene matches. The CDR3 consists of 16 residues. The V gene's germline CDR1 is SGDLS and CDR2 YYNGEE. The PCR contained 60 Vbeta and 13 Jbeta primers. TCRdb's copy holds only in-frame clones and misses some; the assay was immunoSEQ multiplex PCR. The sample records approximately 190,000 clones, about four fifths being singletons. This sample stems from a study of cytomegalovirus exposure and HLA in healthy donors. Whole-study results and caveats: Overall, under 200 TCR beta chains were annotated as cytomegalovirus-associated. It emerged from a later analysis that several of the most significant clusters appeared to be linked to common viral pathogens. Most TCR sequences showed up rarely, but some public TCRs showed up in many donors.

The chain couples TRBV9 to TRBJ1-1; TRBD1 matches at 7 bases. The sequenced sample was PBMCs. The clonotype originates from a boy aged 2-15 years in good health and CMV-seronegative. CDR3: CASSVDGGTENTEAFF. Written as DNA, the CDR3 is TGTGCCAGCAGCGTAGATGGCGGGACAGAGAACACTGAAGCTTTCTTT.